The 3 T cell receptor beta chains presented below share a single source sample, sequenced in a study of cytomegalovirus exposure and HLA in healthy donors. The data were produced by immunoSEQ multiplex PCR, yet TCRdb's version contains in-frame clones alone and is incomplete. The sample consists of roughly 330,000 clones, 87% of them appearing once. Sequencing was performed on PBMCs. Receptor source: a woman in her twenties or thirties in good health and CMV-seropositive.

J is TRBJ1-2 and V is TRBV16; D remains unclear. Germline loops: CDR1 KGHSY, CDR2 FQNENV. The CDR3 spans 13 residues. V was cut by 0 bases and J by 4 bases, with 6 bases left in between. The CDR3: CASSQSGVYGYTF. DNA of the CDR3: TGTGCCAGCAGCCAATCTGGGGTCTATGGCTACACCTTC.

The count of this clone is one. This rearrangement joins TRBV5-1 to TRBJ1-2; D gene uncertain. CDR1 and CDR2 (germline): SGHRS, YFSETQ. The CDR3 totals 12 residues. V gave up 5 bases and J gave up 2 bases, with 7 bases separating them. The CDR3 sequence is CASRDGNYGYTF. CDR3 nucleotide sequence: TGCGCCAGCAGGGACGGGAACTATGGCTACACCTTC. Looking up the rest from reference TRBV5-1 and TRBJ1-2 gives the full variable domain: KAGVTQTPRYLIKTRGQQVTLSCSPISGHRSVSWYQQTPGQGLQFLFEYFSETQRNKGNFPGRFSGRQFSNSRSEMNVSTLELGDSALYLCASRDGNYGYTFGSGTRLTVV.

This chain joins TRBV19 and TRBJ1-1, with D maybe TRBD1 (6 bases). With 5 bases removed from V and 2 bases from J, the gap between germline ends came to 9 bases. CDR1 is LNHDA and CDR2 is SQIVND in the germline V gene (reference sequence). There are 13 residues in the CDR3. The DNA for the CDR3 is TGTGCCAGTAGTCTCAGGGGAAACACTGAAGCTTTCTTT. Translation: CASSLRGNTEAFF.